The present T cell receptor beta chain was sequenced within a study of T cell responses to AZD1222 COVID-19 vaccine. Concerning this clone: Antigen specificity is unknown.

General observations from the study: White British people made up most donors, females outnumbered males, and clonal diversity was possibly underestimated.

Sequencing used immunoSEQ multiplex PCR; TCRdb keeps in-frame clones, though not all of them. Among fewer than 30,000 clones, 85% to 95% were seen once, and the ten largest hold over 7.5%. The source of this sequence is an adult in good health. The source was peripheral blood, collected on day 0 of AZD1222 vaccination.

CDR3 in DNA: TGCAGCGTTCGGGACAGGGGCGACGAGCAGTACTTC. This sequence encodes CSVRDRGDEQYF. This sequence joins TRBV29-1 and TRBJ2-7; 10 nucleotides agree with TRBD1. Trimming removed 5 bases from V and 5 bases from J; junction bases left unmatched: 3. Germline assignment: CDR1 SQVTM and CDR2 ANQGSEA. The CDR3 is made up of 12 amino acids.